This TCR beta chain was identified during a study of cytomegalovirus exposure and HLA in healthy donors. The CDR3 sequence is 15 residues long. Germline CDR1 LGHNA, CDR2 YNFKEQ. The V gene lost 4 bases and the J gene lost 4 bases, with 16 bases spanning the gap. A single count supports this clone. As yet, its antigen is unknown. In the PCR, 60 Vbeta and 13 Jbeta primers were used. The assay was immunoSEQ multiplex PCR, and TCRdb's table has in-frame clones only and misses some. This sample has approximately 130,000 clones, with 65% to 80% found just once. Study outcomes and limitations: In an earlier analysis, in some 500 donors, most V segments appeared productive either ~87% or ~30% of the time. In vitro data verified a few CMV-associated chains as specific for CMV antigens.

The chain carries TRBV4-2 and TRBJ1-2; TRBD1 is a possible D gene (5 bases). Sequenced material: PBMCs. The source is a woman between 40 and 50 years old in good health and CMV-seropositive. CDR3 sequence: CASSPRGSTSYGYTF. DNA for the CDR3: TGTGCCAGCAGCCCAAGGGGCAGTACCTCCTATGGCTACACCTTC.